Below are 22 T cell receptor beta chains sequenced from a single sample in a study of blood T cell repertoires in COVID-19. The repertoire was sequenced with immunoSEQ multiplex PCR; TCRdb's copy has only in-frame clones and lacks some. Of some 170,000 clones in the sample, roughly 90% were seen once. Material for sequencing was peripheral blood. Receptors were obtained from a woman aged 50 to 65 with acute or convalescent COVID-19.

The chain has TRBV7-9 and TRBJ1-2; 7 nucleotides agree with TRBD1. V trimming: 2 bases; J trimming: 5 bases; junction bases outside the gene matches: 2. The CDR3 length is 13 residues. The germline CDR1 and CDR2 sequences are SEHNR and FQNEAQ (reference sequence). CDR3 in amino acids: CASSLTGAYGYTF. CDR3 sequence (DNA): TGTGCCAGCAGCTTAACAGGGGCTTATGGCTACACCTTC.

The chain links TRBV7-3 to TRBJ2-7, with TRBD1 matching 7 bases. Losses at the gene ends were 3 bases for V and 6 bases for J; bases not matched to a gene: 5. Germline loops: CDR1 SGHTA, CDR2 FQGTGA. The CDR3 totals 13 residues. CDR3: CASSFYRGSEQYF. The CDR3 DNA follows: TGTGCCAGCAGCTTTTACAGGGGCTCCGAGCAGTACTTC.

There are a few counts of this clone. The chain is built from TRBV19 and TRBJ1-2; 8 bases agree with TRBD1. This CDR3 region has 12 residues. The junction had 4 bases not matched to a gene; V was cut back by 8 bases and J by 5 bases. Germline-derived CDR1 and CDR2 are LNHDA and SQIVND (reference sequence). The DNA of the CDR3 is TGTGCCAGTTACAGGGGGTCGTATGGCTACACCTTC. This translates into CASYRGSYGYTF.

V is TRBV18 and J is TRBJ1-1, with 7 positions matching TRBD1. The J segment lost 2 bases and the V segment lost 3 bases, leaving 6 bases of the junction unmatched. Germline lookup yields CDR1 KGHSH and CDR2 LQKENI. The CDR3 length is 15 residues. CDR3 nucleotide sequence: TGTGCCAGCTCACCTCAGGGACAGACAAACACTGAAGCTTTCTTT. Its protein product is CASSPQGQTNTEAFF.

The gene calls are TRBV9 and TRBJ2-3; 13 bases line up with TRBD2. CDR3 length: 16 amino acids. V gave up 4 bases and J gave up 7 bases; unmatched junction bases: 9. CDR1 and CDR2 (germline): SGDLS, YYNGEE. Here the CDR3 reads CASSPGTSGVMNTQYF. The CDR3 DNA reads TGTGCCAGCAGCCCTGGGACTAGCGGGGTCATGAATACGCAGTATTTT.

The rearrangement joins TRBV6-5 to TRBJ1-6; D perhaps matches TRBD1 (6 bases). This CDR3 has 13 residues. The germline V gene has CDR1 MNHEY and CDR2 SVGAGI. V dropped 4 bases and J dropped 7 bases, with 8 bases sitting between them. CDR3 amino acids: CASSWDINSPLHF. The DNA for the CDR3 is TGTGCCAGCAGTTGGGACATCAATTCACCCCTCCACTTT.

The V gene is TRBV19, the J gene TRBJ2-2, with 15 bases lining up with TRBD2. In germline, CDR1 is LNHDA, CDR2 SQIVND (reference sequence). J lost 3 bases, V lost 5 bases, and 1 base had no gene match. The CDR3 totals 16 residues. In nucleotides, the CDR3 is TGTGCCAGTAGTGGACTAGCGGGAGGGTACACCGGGGAGCTGTTTTTT. Encoded protein: CASSGLAGGYTGELFF.

V and J are TRBV24-1 and TRBJ1-2; TRBD1 matches 10 bases. Germline CDR1 KGHDR, CDR2 SFDVKD. The V and J ends lost 6 bases and 8 bases, in that order; junction bases with no gene match: 11. The CDR3 is 15 amino acids. The CDR3 DNA reads TGTGCCACCAGTAGCGCCGGGACAGGGGCGGGAGGCTACACCTTC. Encoded protein: CATSSAGTGAGGYTF.

The chain has TRBV4-1 and TRBJ2-7; TRBD1 agrees at 9 bases. J lost 2 bases, V lost 4 bases, and 6 bases had no gene match. Germline V gene sequence: CDR1 MGHRA, CDR2 YSYEKL. The CDR3 length is 15 residues. The CDR3 protein is CASSPGQGGTYEQYF. DNA of the CDR3: TGCGCCAGCAGCCCGGGACAGGGAGGAACCTACGAGCAGTACTTC.

This clone was picked up a small number of times. The V call is TRBV12-3 or TRBV12-4, the J call TRBJ1-2; weak D call: TRBD1 (5 bases). V was shortened by 3 bases and J by 3 bases, with 8 bases between the two germline ends. The CDR3 loop spans 13 amino acids. CDR3 amino acids: CASSFSGDYGYTF. The CDR3 DNA follows: TGTGCCAGCAGTTTTTCGGGGGACTATGGCTACACCTTC.

This clone was picked up a small number of times. This chain connects TRBV5-4 to TRBJ1-2, with D unclear. Germline lookup yields CDR1 SGHNT and CDR2 YYREEE (reference sequence). This CDR3 is 13 amino acids long. With 1 base removed from V and 4 bases from J, the gap between germline ends came to 8 bases. This chain's CDR3 is CASSLKGSYGYTF. CDR3 nucleotide sequence: TGTGCCAGCAGCTTGAAAGGGAGCTATGGCTACACCTTC.

This chain connects TRBV6-5 to TRBJ1-2; weak D call: TRBD1 (5 bases). V lost 0 bases to trimming and J lost 8 bases, with 13 bases between them. Germline V lookup: CDR1 MNHEY, CDR2 SVGAGI. The CDR3 has 14 residues. DNA of the CDR3: TGTGCCAGCAGTTACTCGAACAGACAGAGCGGCTACACCTTC. Amino acids: CASSYSNRQSGYTF.

The chain is built from TRBV9 and TRBJ1-2; TRBD1 aligns across 9 bases. The V and J ends lost 3 bases and 5 bases, in that order; junction bases with no gene match: 8. Germline V gives CDR1 SGDLS, CDR2 YYNGEE. CDR3 length equals 15 residues. CDR3 sequence: CASSGPQGARYGYTF. CDR3 nucleotide sequence: TGTGCCAGCAGCGGACCACAGGGGGCAAGGTATGGCTACACCTTC.

The chain combines TRBV5-4 with TRBJ2-2, with a weak D call TRBD1 (6 bases). This CDR3 is built from 15 residues. CDR1 is SGHNT and CDR2 is YYREEE in the germline V gene (reference sequence). V was pared by 3 bases and J by 4 bases, with 13 bases between. CDR3 residues: CASSSSRRGTGELFF. In nucleotides, the CDR3 is TGTGCCAGCAGCTCCAGTCGCAGGGGCACCGGGGAGCTGTTTTTT.

This clone was detected only once. V and J are TRBV6-5 and TRBJ2-1; 11 positions agree with TRBD2. Trimming cost V 6 bases and J 6 bases; bases outside gene matches: 7. Germline CDR1 reads MNHEY; CDR2 reads SVGAGI. CDR3 length: 15 residues. CDR3 sequence reads: CASRPTSGALNEQFF. The CDR3 nucleotides are TGTGCCAGCAGACCGACTAGCGGGGCTCTCAATGAGCAGTTCTTC.

This clone has just one count. Relative to the germline gene, one junction end is altered; a read error may explain this. The chain combines TRBV5-1 with TRBJ2-1; 11 bases map to TRBD2. Germline lookup yields CDR1 SGHRS and CDR2 YFSETQ. This CDR3 spans 17 amino acids. This CDR3 is CASSLARFSGLAAQGIF. In nucleotides, the CDR3 is TGCGCCAGCAGCTTGGCCCGGTTCTCGGGACTAGCGGCTCAGGGGATCTTC.

The rearrangement uses TRBV10-2 and TRBJ2-7; the D gene is possibly TRBD2 (5 bases). V lost 2 bases to trimming and J lost 0 bases, with 23 bases between them. CDR1 and CDR2 from the germline V gene are WSHSY and SAAADI. The CDR3 contains 19 residues. The CDR3 reads CASSEHLLSDTTSSYEQYF. In nucleotides, the CDR3 is TGCGCCAGCAGTGAGCACCTACTGAGCGATACCACTAGCTCCTACGAGCAGTACTTC.

This chain uses TRBV19 with TRBJ2-7; 7 nucleotides line up with TRBD1. The CDR3 has 14 amino acids. CDR1 and CDR2 from the germline V gene are LNHDA and SQIVND (reference sequence). Trimming took 5 bases from V and 4 from J; bases not matched to a gene: 8. This CDR3 reads CASSETGMLYEQYF. The CDR3 DNA reads as TGTGCCAGTAGTGAGACAGGGATGCTTTACGAGCAGTACTTC.

The V call is TRBV6-2 or TRBV6-3, the J call TRBJ2-7, with TRBD2 matching over 14 bases. CDR1 MNHEY and CDR2 SVGEGT come from the germline V gene. CDR3 length equals 15 residues. V shed 6 bases and J 6 bases; nucleotides not matched to a gene: 7. The CDR3 DNA sequence: TGTGCCAGCAGCCCCGGGACTAGCGGGAGTGGCGAGCAGTACTTC. This codes for CASSPGTSGSGEQYF.

As regards this clone: The germline gene is not matched at one end of the junction; a read error may be the cause. The V and J genes are TRBV12-3 or TRBV12-4 and TRBJ1-6, with a tentative D call TRBD1 (6 bases). CDR3 length equals 11 residues. CDR3: CASSQGQRKKF. As DNA, the CDR3 is TGTGCCAGCAGCCAAGGACAGAGGAAAAAGTTT.

Only a few counts were recorded for this clone. The chain couples TRBV4-3 to TRBJ1-2, with 8 bases lining up with TRBD1. The germline gives CDR1 LGHNA, CDR2 YSLEER. The CDR3 is 15 residues long. V was clipped by 0 bases and J by 4 bases; unmatched bases: 4. The CDR3 loop is CASSQEAGGFYGYTF. CDR3 nucleotide sequence: TGCGCCAGCAGCCAAGAGGCAGGGGGCTTCTATGGCTACACCTTC.

In DNA, the CDR3 is TGTGCCAGTACTCCTGTTACGGGAGCCGCCGAAAAACTGTTTTTT. Protein product: CASTPVTGAAEKLFF. The chain joins TRBV19 to TRBJ1-4, with D unresolved. CDR1 and CDR2 (germline): LNHDA, SQIVND (reference sequence). The V end lost 7 bases, the J end lost 8 bases, and 20 bases lay between the germline ends. CDR3 size: 15 residues.